The 14 T cell receptor beta chains presented below share a single source sample, sequenced in a study of regulatory T cells in long-lasting Graves disease (dated by TCRdb to the early 2020s). The intended sense of this specimen's time point label: persistent/refractory GD, antithyroid drugs over 5 years with positive TRAb. RNA was extracted from PBMCs in TRIzol for both TCR sequencing and RNA sequencing. Library prep was done by multiplex PCR. The instrument was an Illumina HiSeq 4000. CDR3 regions were amplified by Arm-PCR with iRepertoire HTBI primers to construct TCR beta libraries. The public reads were reprocessed in TCRdb via fastp at Q25 and MiXCR, keeping in-frame beta chains. Each entry is one CDR3 protein sequence, shown with its most common DNA and genes. This sample is represented by roughly 360,000 distinct CDR3 sequences; roughly 20% of them were singletons. Roughly a quarter of the sample lies in the top ten.

The specimen comprised peripheral blood mononuclear cells (PBMCs), sampled when the disease was refractory, from a patient treated with antithyroid drugs. Source of these receptors: a woman between 35 and 50 years old with Graves disease. Donor details come from another sample of the same person, matched by shared clones.

This clonotype was counted a few times. The genes are TRBV4-1 and TRBJ2-7, with 7 bases matching TRBD2. This CDR3 contains 14 residues. Germline assignment: CDR1 MGHRA and CDR2 YSYEKL. The J segment lost 7 bases and the V segment lost 1 base, leaving 7 bases of the junction unmatched. The CDR3: CASSQVPPAGEQYF. The CDR3 DNA reads TGCGCCAGCAGCCAAGTCCCACCAGCGGGGGAGCAGTACTTC.

This clonotype occurred once. The chain combines TRBV7-3 with TRBJ2-2; 10 bases map to TRBD1. J gave up 2 bases and V 5 bases, and 2 bases lay outside the gene matches. The CDR3 is made up of 15 amino acids. The germline CDR1 and CDR2 sequences are SGHTA and FQGTGA. The CDR3 reads CASSTTGGNTGELFF. The CDR3 DNA reads TGTGCCAGCAGCACGACAGGGGGCAACACCGGGGAGCTGTTTTTT.

Many counts were recorded for this clonotype. V gene TRBV12-3 or TRBV12-4 combines with J gene TRBJ2-5; 9 bases fit TRBD2. J lost 9 bases, V lost 7 bases, and 12 bases had no gene match. The CDR3 runs to 14 residues. CDR3 sequence (DNA): TGTGCCAGCACCCTGACTAGCGGCACTGGGGCCCAGTACTTC. This translates into CASTLTSGTGAQYF.

The gene calls are TRBV20-1 and TRBJ2-2; D may match TRBD1 or TRBD2 (6 bases each). Germline CDR1 DFQATT, CDR2 SNEGSKA (reference sequence). V lost 6 bases and J 7 bases, leaving 21 bases between the germline ends. There are 15 residues in the CDR3. The CDR3 spells CSAALGGVSSGELFF. The CDR3 bases are TGCAGTGCCGCTCTGGGGGGCGTGTCGAGCGGGGAGCTGTTTTTT.

This chain joins TRBV9 and TRBJ2-5; 7 bases are shared with TRBD1. The CDR3 sequence is 14 residues long. Losses at the gene ends were 2 bases for V and 5 bases for J; bases not matched to a gene: 6. Germline CDR1 reads SGDLS; CDR2 reads YYNGEE. CDR3: CASSVQGVHETQYF. CDR3 coding DNA: TGTGCCAGCAGCGTTCAGGGGGTGCATGAGACCCAGTACTTC.

The chain links TRBV11-2 to TRBJ2-5; 13 nucleotides line up with TRBD2. The CDR3 is 14 residues long. With V trimmed by 6 bases and J by 4 bases, 2 bases remained unmatched. Germline V CDR1 and CDR2: SGHAT, FQNNGV. CDR3 bases: TGTGCCAGCAGAGGACTAGCGGGAGTAGAGACCCAGTACTTC. Its translation is CASRGLAGVETQYF.

This CDR3 is CSARGTGNTGELFF. For the CDR3, the DNA is TGCAGTGCTAGAGGGACAGGGAACACCGGGGAGCTGTTTTTT. The chain links TRBV20-1 to TRBJ2-2; 7 bases are a match to TRBD1. Unmatched junction bases numbered 0, after V lost 1 base and J lost 1 base. The CDR3 is 14 residues long. CDR1 DFQATT and CDR2 SNEGSKA come from the germline V gene (reference sequence).

This clonotype has more than one count but fewer than ten. The chain carries TRBV3-1 and TRBJ2-5; TRBD2 is a possible D gene (6 bases). The germline CDR1 and CDR2 sequences are LGHDT and YNNKEL (reference sequence). This CDR3 is 17 amino acids long. Trimming removed 5 bases at V and 5 bases at J, with 24 bases between. The CDR3 is CASSTRTGAFQGETQYF. In DNA, the CDR3 is TGTGCCAGCAGCACTCGTACGGGAGCTTTCCAGGGCGAGACCCAGTACTTC.

This clonotype was seen more than once but under ten times. J is TRBJ2-7 and V is TRBV13; unclear D gene. This CDR3 is 14 amino acids long. V was shortened by 2 bases and J by 3 bases, with 11 bases between the two germline ends. CDR1 and CDR2 from the germline V gene are PRHDT and FYEKMQ (reference sequence). The CDR3 reads CASSLLAFRYEQYF. DNA of the CDR3: TGTGCCAGCAGCTTATTAGCATTTCGCTACGAGCAGTACTTC. Full variable domain (rest looked up from reference TRBV13 and TRBJ2-7): AAGVIQSPRHLIKEKRETATLKCYPIPRHDTVYWYQQGPGQDPQFLISFYEKMQSDKGSIPDRFSAQQFSDYHSELNMSSLELGDSALYFCASSLLAFRYEQYFGPGTRLTVT.

This chain joins TRBV11-2 and TRBJ1-6; D is unclear. The CDR3 is 17 residues long. Germline V CDR1 and CDR2: SGHAT, FQNNGV. Trimming shortened V by 1 base and J by 6 bases, and 16 bases separated the two germline ends. The CDR3 here is CASSLVFAAPSNSPLHF. CDR3 sequence (DNA): TGTGCCAGCAGCTTAGTTTTCGCAGCCCCGAGTAATTCACCCCTCCACTTT.

The chain carries TRBV12-3 or TRBV12-4 and TRBJ2-7; a possible D gene is TRBD2 (5 bases). CDR3 length: 13 amino acids. V lost 6 bases and J lost 7, with 16 bases in between. The CDR3 loop reads CASRRRGSGEQYF. The CDR3 region has the DNA TGTGCCAGCAGACGGAGAGGGTCCGGAGAGCAGTACTTC.

A remark on this clonotype: One base away lies a much larger clone, so this may be a sequencing read error. No conserved phenylalanine or tryptophan is present at the end of the CDR3, so a read error is the likely explanation. V is TRBV11-2 and J is TRBJ2-7, with 7 bases aligning to TRBD2. The V gene end was trimmed by 5 bases and the J gene end by 3 bases; junction bases not matched to a gene: 10. Germline V gene data show CDR1 as SGHAT and CDR2 as FQNNGV. This CDR3 is built from 15 residues. The CDR3 nucleotides are TGTGCCAGCAGCCTGAAGGGGCTAGCGGTCTACGAGCAGTACCTC. This encodes CASSLKGLAVYEQYL.

Ten or more counts support this clonotype. The CDR3 nucleotides read TGTGCCAGCAGTCGCAGAACCCTTATCTCTGGGGCCAACGTCCTGACTTTC. This gives the protein CASSRRTLISGANVLTF. The chain combines TRBV28 with TRBJ2-6; D is undetermined. The CDR3 has 17 residues. In germline, CDR1 is MDHEN, CDR2 SYDVKM. Between the trimmed V and J ends, which lost 5 bases and 0 bases, there was a span of 14 bases. Drawing the rest from reference TRBV28 and TRBJ2-6, the complete variable domain is DVKVTQSSRYLVKRTGEKVFLECVQDMDHENMFWYRQDPGLGLRLIYFSYDVKMKEKGDIPEGYSVSREKKERFSLILESASTNQTSMYLCASSRRTLISGANVLTFGAGSRLTVL.

The sample holds a few counts of this clonotype. The gene calls are TRBV2 and TRBJ2-1; no reliable D call. The V and J ends lost 3 bases and 6 bases respectively, with 12 bases between them. This CDR3 contains 14 residues. Germline loops: CDR1 SNHLY, CDR2 FYNNEI. The CDR3 region is CASSENGATNEQFF. In nucleotides, the CDR3 is TGTGCCAGCAGTGAGAATGGAGCAACCAATGAGCAGTTCTTC.